This T cell receptor (beta chain) appears in the sequencing data of a study of Ad26.COV2.S vaccination and SARS-CoV-2 variants. Study summary: In the COV1001 trial, the donor was in the Ad26.COV2.S arm.

This clone was counted between two and nine times. The antigen is not known. TCRdb keeps only in-frame clones here, not all; method: immunoSEQ multiplex PCR. The repertoire holds some 390,000 clones, with less than 90% as singletons. Treatment in this sample: some 20 received Ad26.COV2.S at low or high dose, single or two shots; roughly five received placebo; per-sample allocation not given. Sampling happened 63 days after the first vaccine or placebo injection. Donation came from an adult in Boston who was aged 18-55 years. General study results and limits: People who got the vaccine or the placebo had similar non-spike TCR breadth.

V shed 6 bases, J shed 1 base, and the junction held 4 bases outside the gene matches. CDR1 and CDR2 from the germline V gene are KGHSH and LQKENI. The CDR3 is 14 amino acids. The material sequenced was peripheral blood, taken in a trial of Ad26.COV2.S vaccine versus placebo. The chain employs TRBV18 and TRBJ2-7, with 9 positions matching TRBD1. The clonotype originates from a person aged 18 to 59 who received the Ad26.COV2.S COVID-19 vaccine or a placebo. This CDR3 is CASSDGQGSYEQYF. For the CDR3, the DNA is TGTGCCAGCTCGGACGGACAGGGGTCCTACGAGCAGTACTTC.